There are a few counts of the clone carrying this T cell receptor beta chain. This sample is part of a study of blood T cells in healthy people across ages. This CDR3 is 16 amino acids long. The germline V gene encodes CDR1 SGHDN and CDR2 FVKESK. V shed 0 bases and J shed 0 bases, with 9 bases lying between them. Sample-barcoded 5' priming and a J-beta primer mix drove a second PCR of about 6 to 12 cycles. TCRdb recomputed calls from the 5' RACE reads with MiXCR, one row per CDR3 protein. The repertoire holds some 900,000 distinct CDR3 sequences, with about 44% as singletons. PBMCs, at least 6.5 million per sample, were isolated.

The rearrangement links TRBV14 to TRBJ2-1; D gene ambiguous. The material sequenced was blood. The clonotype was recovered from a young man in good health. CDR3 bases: TGTGCCAGCAGCCAAGAAGGACCCAGCTCCTACAATGAGCAGTTCTTC. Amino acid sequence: CASSQEGPSSYNEQFF.